The source of this T cell receptor (beta chain) is a study of blood T cell repertoires in COVID-19. Some clones are missing from TCRdb's copy, which holds only in-frame ones; the method was immunoSEQ multiplex PCR. This table has about 61,000 clones, 87% appearing once. The TCR originated in a man aged 60 to 69 with acute or convalescent COVID-19. The sample was peripheral blood.

The CDR3 sequence: CASTPNQGETQYF. The CDR3 DNA follows: TGTGCCAGCACCCCCAATCAGGGAGAGACCCAGTACTTC. This sequence joins TRBV13 and TRBJ2-5; D possibly corresponds to TRBD1 (5 bases). This CDR3 is built from 13 residues. Germline V gives CDR1 PRHDT, CDR2 FYEKMQ (reference sequence). The V end was cut by 7 bases, the J end by 4 bases, with 13 bases between.